This TCR beta chain was documented in a study of response to subunit inactivated influenza vaccine. Findings and caveats of the study: Authors proposed each seasonal influenza vaccination draws in few new T cells.

The junction had 4 bases not matched to a gene; V was cut back by 3 bases and J by 4 bases. CDR3 length: 16 residues. Germline values: CDR1 ENHRY, CDR2 SYGVKD. A note on this clonotype: Its antigen remains unidentified.

TCRdb re-called the RT-PCR reads with MiXCR, one entry per CDR3 protein. The table lists 650,000 to 800,000 distinct CDR3 sequences, approximately 15% of them singletons. The sample here was PBMCs from blood, taken roughly 15 days before vaccination. The receptor comes from a man aged 50 to 59 who received an inactivated influenza vaccine. The chain recombines TRBV10-3 with TRBJ2-3, with 13 nucleotides matching TRBD2. CDR3 region: CAISEEGLAGADTQYF. The CDR3 DNA follows: TGTGCCATCAGTGAAGAAGGACTAGCGGGAGCAGATACGCAGTATTTT.